This T cell receptor beta chain is from a study of T cells in Graves' hyperthyroidism and ophthalmopathy. Authors of the study amplified TCR beta CDR3 regions from RNA transcripts. TCR CDR3 underwent first-round RT-PCR with the HTBI primer set. TCRdb processed the multiplex PCR reads anew with MiXCR; each CDR3 protein has one entry. The table has roughly 290,000 distinct CDR3 sequences, 10% to 15% seen once. The CDR3 extends over 13 amino acids. Germline V gene data show CDR1 as SGHDT and CDR2 as YYEEEE. V dropped 0 bases and J dropped 6; count of bases not matched to a gene: 2. This clonotype was recorded at least ten times.

The V and J genes are TRBV5-6 and TRBJ2-7; 8 positions match TRBD2. This clonotype originated in a woman aged 25 to 45 with Graves' hyperthyroidism that later progressed to Graves' ophthalmopathy. Sequenced sample: blood. The CDR3 loop reads CASSLEAGVEQYF. The CDR3 DNA sequence: TGTGCCAGCAGCTTGGAAGCGGGAGTCGAGCAGTACTTC.